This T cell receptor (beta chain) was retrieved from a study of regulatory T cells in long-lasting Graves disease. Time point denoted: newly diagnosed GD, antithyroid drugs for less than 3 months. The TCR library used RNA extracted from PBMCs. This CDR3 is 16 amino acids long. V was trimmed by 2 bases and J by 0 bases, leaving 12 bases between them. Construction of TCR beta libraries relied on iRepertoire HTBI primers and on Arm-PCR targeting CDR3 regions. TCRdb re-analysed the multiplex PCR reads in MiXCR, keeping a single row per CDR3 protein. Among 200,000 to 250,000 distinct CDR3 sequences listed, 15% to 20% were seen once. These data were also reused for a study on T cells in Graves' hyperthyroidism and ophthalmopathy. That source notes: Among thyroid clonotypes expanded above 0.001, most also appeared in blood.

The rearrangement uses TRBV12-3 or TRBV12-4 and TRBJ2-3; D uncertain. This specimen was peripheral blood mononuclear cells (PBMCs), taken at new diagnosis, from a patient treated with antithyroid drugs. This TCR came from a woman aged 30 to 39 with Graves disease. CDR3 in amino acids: CASSLPDSSSTDTQYF. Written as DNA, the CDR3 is TGTGCCAGCAGTTTACCCGACTCTTCTAGCACAGATACGCAGTATTTT.